This TCR beta chain was identified in a study of tumor-infiltrating lymphocytes in primary liver carcinoma. Study-wide context: Those enrolled were patients of both sexes, who were aged 30 to 69 years.

Priming with a constant-region primer yielded TCR beta cDNA from 400 to 550 ng total RNA. Slightly modified ARM-PCR, run as three nested multiplex PCR rounds, produced the TCR beta libraries. Investigators reported that the first two PCR rounds, at around 10 cycles each, used TRBV1-TRBV30 forward primers with a C-beta reverse primer. TCRdb independently ran MiXCR on the multiplex PCR reads; one entry per CDR3 protein. The sample has fewer than 350,000 distinct CDR3 sequences, approximately 65% seen once; the top ten hold 5.5% to 7%. The CDR3 sequence is 16 residues long. V was pared by 4 bases and J by 8 bases, with 11 bases of the junction left unmatched. CDR1 and CDR2 (germline): SGHNT, YYREEE (reference sequence). Blood RNA originated from unsorted whole blood, with germline DNA additionally extracted.

The clonotype originates from a middle-aged man with primary liver carcinoma and hepatitis B virus infection. The genes are TRBV5-4 and TRBJ2-2; 10 nucleotides align to TRBD2. The material sequenced was peripheral blood. Written as DNA, the CDR3 is TGTGCCAGCAGCCTGGGTCTAGCGGGAGCTGGTGGGGAGCTGTTTTTT. It translates to CASSLGLAGAGGELFF. Combining the CDR3 with reference TRBV5-4 and TRBJ2-2 gives the whole variable domain ETGVTQSPTHLIKTRGQQVTLRCSSQSGHNTVSWYQQALGQGPQFIFQYYREEENGRGNFPPRFSGLQFPNYSSELNVNALELDDSALYLCASSLGLAGAGGELFFGEGSRLTVL.